This TCR beta chain was retrieved from a study of vaccination and CD4 T cells after COVID-19 (dated by TCRdb to between 2021 and 2022). Context from the whole study: SARS-CoV-2 positivity had been established in the convalescent patients by nasal swab PCR, and mild disease was recorded in several of these patients and severe disease in one. Post-vaccine blood samples were taken a median of 72 days after the second vaccine dose, with a range of roughly 14 to 241 days. Post-COVID blood samples were collected from convalescent patients a median of about 92 days after diagnosis, with a range of roughly 35 to 161 days. Two doses of either the Pfizer-BioNTech BNT162b2 vaccine (n=8) or the Moderna mRNA-1273 vaccine (n=2) were administered to participants. In 10 COVID-19 convalescent patients and a few infection-naive healthy vaccine recipients, the spike-specific CD4+ TCR repertoire before mRNA vaccination was compared with the repertoire after mRNA vaccination. As controls, cultures received a CEFX viral epitope pool (the positive control), an HIV-1 Nef peptide pool (the negative control), or no peptide at all. The convalescent cohort comprised six males and four females, including two Hispanic individuals, seven Caucasians, two Asians and one multiracial person. The cultures were stimulated with overlapping spike peptide pools from SARS-CoV-2 and from the common cold coronaviruses HCoV-NL63, HCoV-OC43 and HCoV-229E. What the research found in general, with its limitations: The median count of SARS-CoV-2-reactive clonotypes went up from under 25 after infection to 30 to 40 after vaccination, although the change was not significant. The number of convalescent patients in the study was relatively small, and the study did not examine early timepoints following natural infection. In convalescent patients, nearly all vaccine-specific clones (304 of 307) were found to be mono-reactive for SARS-CoV-2 spike rather than cross-reactive with common cold coronaviruses. Among convalescent patients, a median approximately 88% of the SARS-CoV-2-reactive clones seen after vaccination appeared only after vaccination, which suggests priming specific to the vaccine.

Library construction relied on PCR. At the Johns Hopkins FTIC core, DNA from the cultured CD4+ T cells underwent TCR sequencing with the Oncomine TCR Beta short-read assay. The QIAamp micro DNA kit was used to extract genomic DNA from the cultured CD4+ T cells. Oncomine TCR Beta libraries from cultured CD4+ T cells were pooled with unique dual indexes and sequenced on an Illumina iSeq 100. Under the source paper's analysis protocol: Non-productive sequences were removed, and CDR3s that did not start with C, did not end with F or W, or were shorter than 7 amino acids were discarded. Antigen-specific clonotypes were identified with the MANAFEST web application by comparing peptide-stimulated wells with reference and other culture wells. To be called positive, a clone needed an FDR below 0.05, an odds ratio above 5, and a productive frequency above 0.1% in at least two of three replicate wells. Cross-reactive clonotypes were defined as significantly expanded in both SARS-CoV-2 spike wells and at least one common cold coronavirus spike condition. CDR3 homology was assessed with Levenshtein distances (stringdist) and unrooted phylogenetic trees (ape) in R version 3.6.1. TCRdb took the public reads, trimmed them with fastp at Q25, ran MiXCR for clone calling and kept in-frame beta chains. CDR3 protein duplicates are merged, each entry listing the most common genes and DNA. For this entry, the V and J calls and clone size follow TCRdb and not the study's own pipeline. The sample table lists about 20,000 distinct CDR3 sequences, approximately 57% of them with a count of one. Around 7.7% of the sample rests with the top ten.

Remarks on this clonotype: This receptor's antigen is unknown. Qualities for individual bases were not recorded, and no much larger clone is one base off.

Including the terminal cysteine and phenylalanine, the CDR3 comprises 14 residues. The retained sequence is limited to the CDR3, 42 bases, with the frame set at the first base. According to the study, the label for this sample's treatment or condition signals: roughly nine-day PBMC culture with coronavirus spike peptide pools or control peptides (ViraFEST assay). To expand antigen-specific T cells with peptide pools and then pick out the expanded clonotypes through TCR sequencing, the study relied on the ViraFEST assay. The positive SARS-CoV-2 PCR tests of the convalescent patients were dated from March to December 2020, before the Alpha, Beta and Delta variants emerged in the United States. PBMCs were cultured at about 2 million per well in IMDM supplemented with around 5.5% human AB serum and 9 to 10 IU/ml IL-2, with 10 ug/ml peptide pools added. Half of the culture medium was replaced with fresh IL-2-containing medium on days 3 and 7. CD4+ T cells were isolated after roughly eleven days of culture through negative selection using the EasySep CD4+ T cell isolation kit. Ficoll-Paque Plus gradient centrifugation was used to isolate PBMCs from whole blood, and the isolated PBMCs were then either used fresh or cryopreserved at -140C. Culture conditions were generally each tested in triplicate wells.

This chain is built from TRBV21-1 and TRBJ2-7; the table names TRBD1, a call not compared with the DNA. TRBV21-1 is deemed a pseudogene. The source of this sequence is a human donor who had recovered from COVID-19. The sample here was CD4+ T cells from blood, cultured in vitro, taken before SARS-CoV-2 vaccination. The CDR3 region reads CASSKDDSPYEQYF. The DNA is as follows: TGTGCCAGCAGCAAAGACGACAGTCCCTACGAGCAGTACTTC.